A single sample gave rise to the 14 T cell receptor beta chains below, sequenced in a study of CD8+ T cells in alopecia areata (dated by TCRdb to 2016 to 2019). Cells from mouse cutaneous lymph nodes were pooled, stained for CD4, CD8alpha, NKG2D, NKG2ACE and other markers, and then sorted on a BD Influx. Receptors were amplified or captured by the immunoSEQ multiplex PCR assay. RNA was extracted from all samples and reverse transcribed into cDNA as template for TCR sequencing. In TCRdb, the immuneACCESS table is reduced to in-frame sequences with V and J assigned. These tables do not hold every clone; where another copy was compared, an unresolved V gene accounts for under half, and the others remain unexplained. The table shows approximately 300,000 clones here, with no singletons. The ten largest account for about 1.2% of the sample. Material: CD4+ T cells sorted from a lymph node. These receptors were obtained from a C3H/HeJ mouse with alopecia areata. In terms of MHC, this strain is H2-k.

A remark on this clone: The listed genes are named as in mouse. The sequence runs out 4 residues before the end of the CDR3; the remainder is reconstructed from the germline J gene. Other DNA sequences in this specimen translate into the identical CDR3. The chain carries TRBV13-1 and TRBJ2-3, with 8 bases that match TRBD2. Unmatched junction bases numbered 5, after V lost 4 bases and J lost 1 base. Germline V gene data show CDR1 as NSHNY and CDR2 as SYGAGN. CDR3 length: 15 residues. The CDR3 reads CASSPPGLGAETLYF. The part of the CDR3 DNA that was read is TGTGCCAGCAGTCCTCCGGGACTGGGTGCAGAA.

A word on this clone: Genes and germline are mouse. The read terminates 4 residues before the CDR3 end, so the remaining end is supplied by the germline J gene. The chain couples TRBV13-3 to TRBJ2-5; a weak D match, TRBD2 (6 bases). V dropped 5 bases and J dropped 3 bases, with 10 bases sitting between them. Germline CDR1 reads NNHDY; CDR2 reads SYVADS. The CDR3 runs to 13 residues. The CDR3 sequence: CASRVLGQDTQYF. Partial CDR3 DNA: TGTGCCAGCAGAGTACTGGGACAAGAC.

With regard to this clone: The listed genes are named as in mouse. With the read ending 4 residues before the CDR3 end, the germline J gene is used to fill in that end. Different DNA sequences within this sample yield the same CDR3. This chain joins TRBV13-3 and TRBJ2-5; TRBD2 matches at 8 bases. The CDR3 sequence is 14 residues long. V gave up 1 base and J gave up 2 bases; unmatched junction bases: 0. Germline CDR1 reads NNHDY; CDR2 reads SYVADS. CDR3 loop: CASSDWGGQDTQYF. The part of the CDR3 DNA that was read is TGTGCCAGCAGTGATTGGGGGGGCCAAGAC.

This clone was seen only a few times. Gene names denote mouse genes. The observed sequence ends 4 residues before the CDR3 terminus, with the missing tail filled in from the germline J gene. The same CDR3 can be traced to other DNA sequences in this sample. This chain links TRBV13-1 with TRBJ2-3, with 9 bases aligning to TRBD2. The CDR3 length is 16 residues. J lost 0 bases, V lost 0 bases, and 2 bases had no gene match. CDR1 is NSHNY and CDR2 is SYGAGN in the germline V gene. The sequenced part of the CDR3 DNA is TGTGCCAGCAGTGATGTGACTGGGGGTAGTGCAGAA. Protein product: CASSDVTGGSAE. The CDR3 as a whole reads CASSDVTGGSAETLYF.

A remark on this clone: The genes and germline here are from mouse. The read falls 4 residues short of the CDR3 end, and the missing part is taken from the germline J gene. This same CDR3 is encoded by further DNA sequences in the sample. The V call is TRBV1, the J call TRBJ2-3; D ambiguous. Germline V CDR1 and CDR2: NSQYPW, LRSPGD (reference sequence). The CDR3 contains 14 residues. V was cut by 2 bases and J by 0 bases, with 6 bases left in between. The CDR3 here is CTCSAQSSAETLYF. CDR3 bases read: TGCACCTGCAGTGCACAATCTAGTGCAGAA.

Concerning this clone: The gene names here belong to mouse. The CDR3 end falls 4 residues outside the read, so it is completed with the germline J gene. This chain connects TRBV19 to TRBJ1-1; 8 nucleotides line up with TRBD1. In germline, CDR1 is FNHDT, CDR2 SITEND (reference sequence). V lost 2 bases, J lost 1 base, and 4 bases stayed unmatched. The CDR3 loop spans 15 amino acids. This CDR3 reads CASSIQGAGNTEVFF. The part of the CDR3 DNA that was read is TGTGCCAGCAGTATCCAGGGGGCGGGAAACACA.

In this sample, this clone turned up a few times. All gene names here are mouse names. The CDR3 is cut off 4 residues early in the read; its end comes from the germline J gene. The chain is built from TRBV13-2 and TRBJ1-2, with D possibly matching TRBD1 (6 bases). This CDR3 comprises 13 residues. V lost 1 base and J lost 4, with 8 bases in between. Looked up from germline, CDR1 is NNHNN and CDR2 is SYGAGS (reference sequence). CDR3 amino acids: CASGDRDTSDYTF. The DNA read from the CDR3 is TGTGCCAGCGGTGATCGGGACACCTCC.

As for this clone: The listed genes are named as in mouse. The CDR3 is cut off 4 residues early in the read; its end comes from the germline J gene. The chain is built from TRBV5 and TRBJ2-5, with D possibly matching TRBD1 (6 bases). V was shortened by 2 bases and J by 3 bases, with 9 bases between the two germline ends. The CDR3 extends over 14 amino acids. Germline assignment: CDR1 LGHNA and CDR2 YNLKQL (reference sequence). The DNA read from the CDR3 is TGTGCCAGCAGCCAAAAGGGACAACAAGAC. This codes for CASSQKGQQD. The whole CDR3 protein is CASSQKGQQDTQYF.

This clone appeared many times. Germline and genes here are mouse. The read ends 4 residues early relative to the CDR3; the germline J gene fills the gap. The sample contains more than one DNA sequence encoding this CDR3. The chain links TRBV14 to TRBJ2-5; 9 bases align to TRBD1. CDR1 and CDR2 from the germline V gene are SGHDT and FRDEAV. There are 13 residues in the CDR3. CDR3 amino acids: CASSLGQGDTQYF. The part of the CDR3 DNA that was read is TGTGCCAGCAGTTTGGGACAGGGTGAC.

This clone has just a few counts. Gene labels here are mouse ones. Coverage ceases 4 residues before the CDR3 finishes, and the germline J gene fills in the end. The rearrangement joins TRBV13-2 to TRBJ2-5, with 7 bases lining up with TRBD1. There are 16 residues in the CDR3. Germline CDR1 is NNHNN and CDR2 is SYGAGS (reference sequence). The V segment lost 1 base and the J segment 3 bases; nucleotides outside the gene matches: 8. The CDR3 bases that were read are TGTGCCAGCGGTGATTACCGCCGGGACAGACAAGAC. This translates into CASGDYRRDRQD. The full CDR3 protein is CASGDYRRDRQDTQYF.

This clone was seen a handful of times. All gene names here are mouse names. Read sequence stops 4 residues before the CDR3 end, and the germline J gene provides the missing end. The genes are TRBV19 and TRBJ2-7, with D perhaps TRBD1 (6 bases). Per the germline V gene, CDR1 is FNHDT and CDR2 is SITEND (reference sequence). The CDR3 consists of 10 residues. The V and J ends lost 9 bases and 3 bases respectively, with 7 bases between them. This CDR3 reads CAIQGYEQYF. CDR3 bases read: TGTGCCATACAGGGCTAT.

As concerns this clone: Genes and germline come from the mouse. The CDR3 goes on 4 residues after the read ends, and that part is filled in from the germline J gene. V gene TRBV13-3 combines with J gene TRBJ2-5; TRBD2 aligns across 8 bases. Germline V gives CDR1 NNHDY, CDR2 SYVADS. CDR3 length: 13 residues. CDR3 DNA (partial): TGTGCCAGCAGTGAACTGGGGGAAGAC. This encodes CASSELGED. The complete CDR3 protein is CASSELGEDTQYF.

Concerning this clone: Genes here carry mouse names. The CDR3 end is not reached by the read, which stops 4 residues before it; the germline J gene fills it in. The chain is built from TRBV13-2 and TRBJ2-3; a possible D gene is TRBD2 (7 bases). This CDR3 comprises 17 residues. Germline V gene sequence: CDR1 NNHNN, CDR2 SYGAGS (reference sequence). V was shortened by 1 base and J by 0 bases, with 15 bases between the two germline ends. CDR3 sequence: CASGDRTLGASAETLYF. The CDR3 bases that were read are TGTGCCAGCGGTGATAGGACTCTGGGGGCTAGTGCAGAA.

This clone was counted ten times or more. The germline and genes are mouse ones. The sequenced fragment ends 4 residues before the CDR3 boundary, so the rest is inferred from the germline J gene. This chain links TRBV1 with TRBJ2-7; D is unresolved. The CDR3 is 11 amino acids. The V gene's germline CDR1 is NSQYPW and CDR2 LRSPGD (reference sequence). This chain's CDR3 is CTCSDRYEQYF. Incomplete CDR3 DNA: TGCACCTGCAGTGACAGATAT.